This T cell receptor (beta chain) was found in a study of spatial heterogeneity in lung cancer. In germline, CDR1 is SNHLY, CDR2 FYNNEI. The CDR3 loop spans 13 amino acids. V was clipped by 3 bases and J by 6 bases, with 12 bases between them. TCRdb re-called the 5' RACE reads with MiXCR, one entry per CDR3 protein. Of about 52,000 distinct CDR3 sequences listed, roughly 7.4% are singletons. As to time point: blood at routine non-recurrence follow-up after resection. The authors sequenced whole RNA from tumor, nontumor lung or frozen PBMC without sorting. The TCR originated in a female donor with early-stage non-small cell lung cancer. The V and J genes are TRBV2 and TRBJ2-7; D might be TRBD2 (6 bases). The sequenced sample was PBMCs, obtained at follow-up. The CDR3 DNA is TGTGCCAGCAGTGACGATTGGGGGGTCGAGCAGTACTTC. Its protein is CASSDDWGVEQYF.